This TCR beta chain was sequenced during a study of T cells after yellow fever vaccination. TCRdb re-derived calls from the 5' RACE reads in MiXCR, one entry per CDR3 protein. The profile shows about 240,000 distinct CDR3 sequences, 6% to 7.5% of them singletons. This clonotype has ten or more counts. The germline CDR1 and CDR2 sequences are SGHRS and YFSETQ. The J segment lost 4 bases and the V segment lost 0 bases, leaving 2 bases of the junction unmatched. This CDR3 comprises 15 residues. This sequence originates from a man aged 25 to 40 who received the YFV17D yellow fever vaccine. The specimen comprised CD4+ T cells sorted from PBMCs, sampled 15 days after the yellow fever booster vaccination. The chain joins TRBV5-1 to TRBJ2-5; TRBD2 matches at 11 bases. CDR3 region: CASSLVLAGGETQYF. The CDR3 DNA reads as TGCGCCAGCAGCTTGGTTCTAGCGGGAGGAGAGACCCAGTACTTC.